Listed here are 30 T cell receptor beta chains from one sample, sequenced in a study of blood T cells in healthy people across ages. Alongside a J-beta primer mix, a sample-barcoded 5' primer served in a second PCR lasting about 7 to 12 cycles. TCRdb passed the 5' RACE reads through MiXCR, listing each CDR3 protein once. In the table there are 1.5 million to 2 million distinct CDR3 sequences, roughly two fifths of which are singletons. Sequences were obtained from blood. The receptors here all came from a human donor in good health.

V usage is TRBV7-3 and J usage is TRBJ2-5; tentatively, D is TRBD2 (5 bases). From germline, CDR1 is SGHTA and CDR2 FQGTGA. V shed 5 bases and J shed 5 bases, with 18 bases lying between them. The CDR3 covers 15 residues. CDR3 in DNA: TGTGCCAGCAGCCATCCCCCGGGCCTAGCCGAGACCCAGTACTTC. Translated, it gives CASSHPPGLAETQYF.

The chain uses TRBV7-3 and TRBJ2-5; the match to TRBD2 covers 8 bases. This CDR3 has 15 residues. In germline, CDR1 is SGHTA, CDR2 FQGTGA. J gave up 5 bases and V 4 bases, and 9 bases lay outside the gene matches. CDR3 region: CASSSRGGRGETQYF. The DNA for the CDR3 is TGTGCCAGCAGCTCCCGCGGGGGGCGCGGTGAGACCCAGTACTTC.

J is TRBJ2-5 and V is TRBV6-6; TRBD2 might be the D (5 bases). V lost 5 bases and J 4 bases, leaving 23 bases between the germline ends. This CDR3 contains 17 residues. In germline, CDR1 is MNHNY, CDR2 SVGAGI (reference sequence). The CDR3 DNA is TGTGCCAGCAGTACCCCTGTTATAGCGAATGCTGCAGAGACCCAGTACTTC. Its translation: CASSTPVIANAAETQYF.

The genes are TRBV6-5 and TRBJ2-3; perhaps TRBD1 as D (5 bases). The CDR3 covers 14 residues. Germline assignment: CDR1 MNHEY and CDR2 SVGAGI. The V and J ends lost 8 bases and 0 bases respectively, with 12 bases between them. The CDR3 DNA sequence: TGTGCCAGCTGCCCAGGGTTCAGCACAGATACGCAGTATTTT. Residues: CASCPGFSTDTQYF.

The chain couples TRBV5-1 to TRBJ2-1; D may be TRBD2 (6 bases). V was clipped by 2 bases and J by 7 bases, with 13 bases between them. The CDR3 contains 14 residues. Germline V gene data show CDR1 as SGHRS and CDR2 as YFSETQ. This CDR3 is CASSFGGERNEQFF. DNA for the CDR3: TGCGCCAGCAGCTTCGGGGGAGAACGAAATGAGCAGTTCTTC.

This clonotype was observed a few times. The chain recombines TRBV7-8 with TRBJ2-1; D call uncertain. CDR3 length equals 17 residues. CDR1 SGHVS and CDR2 FQNEAQ come from the germline V gene. V lost 1 base and J 5 bases, leaving 18 bases between the germline ends. The CDR3 loop is CASSLVGSYYLNNEQFF. The CDR3 DNA reads as TGTGCCAGCAGCTTAGTCGGGTCTTACTACCTAAACAATGAGCAGTTCTTC.

The chain has TRBV12-3 or TRBV12-4 and TRBJ1-1; D is unresolved. CDR3 length: 14 amino acids. V lost 3 bases and J 0 bases, leaving 8 bases between the germline ends. As DNA, the CDR3 is TGTGCCAGCAGTTTTCTACAGATGAACACTGAAGCTTTCTTT. This translates into CASSFLQMNTEAFF.

The chain links TRBV3-1 to TRBJ1-2; D call uncertain. Trimming stripped 0 bases from V and 4 bases from J, with 18 bases between. This CDR3 has 17 residues. The germline CDR1 and CDR2 sequences are LGHDT and YNNKEL (reference sequence). CDR3 sequence: CASSQDAGVRDFYGYTF. As DNA, the CDR3 is TGTGCCAGCAGCCAAGATGCCGGCGTCCGCGACTTCTATGGCTACACCTTC.

This clonotype turned up a few times. This chain uses TRBV24-1 with TRBJ2-2; D is possibly TRBD2 (5 bases). This CDR3 has 17 residues. V gave up 4 bases and J gave up 4 bases, with 18 bases separating them. Germline-derived CDR1 and CDR2 are KGHDR and SFDVKD. The CDR3 spells CATSDSGPSGSTGELFF. CDR3 coding DNA: TGTGCCACCAGTGACTCCGGGCCCTCGGGGAGCACCGGGGAGCTGTTTTTT.

The chain has TRBV7-2 and TRBJ2-2; D is unclear. Trimming pared 2 bases from V and 4 bases from J, leaving 11 bases between. The CDR3 is 15 amino acids. Germline V gives CDR1 SGHTA, CDR2 FQGNSA. The CDR3 region has the DNA TGTGCCAGCAGCTTATTTTTTCCGGGCACCGGGGAGCTGTTTTTT. It yields the protein CASSLFFPGTGELFF.

This clonotype was seen more than once but under ten times. J is TRBJ2-1 and V is TRBV12-3 or TRBV12-4; 8 bases line up with TRBD1. Trimming took 2 bases from V and 7 from J; bases not matched to a gene: 7. The CDR3 runs 15 residues. The CDR3 region has the DNA TGTGCCAGCAGTTTACACCAGGACAGGGCGAATGAGCAGTTCTTC. This gives the protein CASSLHQDRANEQFF.

Note on this clonotype: An end of the junction does not agree with germline; a read error may underlie this. The chain links TRBV20-1 to TRBJ1-2; D may be TRBD1 (5 bases). CDR3 size: 13 residues. Germline CDR1 and CDR2: DFQATT and SNEGSKA (reference sequence). For the CDR3, the DNA is TGCAGTGCTACGAGGGACGCTAACTATGGTTACACCTTC. The encoded protein is CSATRDANYGYTF.

The rearrangement joins TRBV5-4 to TRBJ2-1; 8 bases agree with TRBD1. The V segment lost 1 base and the J segment 6 bases; nucleotides outside the gene matches: 18. Looked up from germline, CDR1 is SGHNT and CDR2 is YYREEE (reference sequence). The CDR3 sequence is 19 residues long. CDR3 in amino acids: CASSLRRTGRPLGSNEQFF. The CDR3, as DNA: TGTGCCAGCAGCTTGAGGCGGACAGGGCGCCCACTTGGGTCCAATGAGCAGTTCTTC.

The sample holds one count of this clonotype. A clone one base away is much larger, so this may be a read error. The chain carries TRBV2 and TRBJ1-2; D gene uncertain. The V and J ends lost 3 bases and 4 bases respectively, with 9 bases between them. This CDR3 spans 13 amino acids. Germline V gene lookup returns CDR1 SNHLY and CDR2 FYNNEI. CDR3 loop: CASSETLGYGYTF. As DNA, the CDR3 is TGTGCCAGCAGTGAGACTCTAGGCTATGGCTACACCTTC.

The chain uses TRBV5-1 and TRBJ2-3; D might be TRBD2 (5 bases). Trimming shortened V by 0 bases and J by 2 bases, and 13 bases separated the two germline ends. The CDR3 totals 16 residues. The germline CDR1 and CDR2 sequences are SGHRS and YFSETQ. The CDR3 sequence: CASSLGGYGVTDTQYF. The CDR3 nucleotides read TGCGCCAGCAGCTTGGGGGGATACGGGGTCACAGATACGCAGTATTTT.

V and J are TRBV10-3 and TRBJ1-3; no clear D. V was pared by 8 bases and J by 3 bases, with 26 bases between. Germline CDR1 and CDR2: ENHRY and SYGVKD. The CDR3 spans 18 residues. CDR3 sequence reads: CAISREWGGGIFGNTIYF. CDR3 sequence (DNA): TGTGCCATCTCCCGAGAGTGGGGAGGAGGTATCTTTGGAAACACCATATATTTT.

This clonotype was seen ten or more times. The chain is built from TRBV29-1 and TRBJ2-1, with D perhaps given as TRBD1 or TRBD2 (5 bases each). The CDR3 contains 12 residues. Between the trimmed V and J ends, which lost 6 bases and 3 bases, there was a span of 9 bases. Germline V gene sequence: CDR1 SQVTM, CDR2 ANQGSEA. Written as DNA, the CDR3 is TGCAGCGTGAGGGGCGTCTACAATGAGCAGTTCTTC. Amino acids: CSVRGVYNEQFF.

The genes are TRBV20-1 and TRBJ1-2, with D possibly being TRBD1 (5 bases). This CDR3 region has 14 residues. Germline values: CDR1 DFQATT, CDR2 SNEGSKA (reference sequence). The V end was cut by 6 bases, the J end by 1 base, with 15 bases between. The CDR3 nucleotides read TGCAGTGCAAGGATTCGGGACGGTAACTATGGCTACACCTTC. Protein: CSARIRDGNYGYTF.

This clonotype was observed a few times. The chain recombines TRBV20-1 with TRBJ1-5; no clear D gene. Germline-derived CDR1 and CDR2 are DFQATT and SNEGSKA (reference sequence). CDR3 size: 14 residues. V was cut by 4 bases and J by 2 bases, with 12 bases left in between. The CDR3 loop reads CSATRPYGNQPQHF. CDR3 nucleotides: TGCAGTGCTACGAGGCCATATGGCAATCAGCCCCAGCATTTT.

The chain couples TRBV6-6 to TRBJ1-2; 7 nucleotides line up with TRBD1. This CDR3 is 16 amino acids long. V was clipped by 0 bases and J by 1 base; unmatched bases: 5. CDR1 and CDR2 (germline): MNHNY, SVGAGI (reference sequence). The CDR3 here is CASSYSGQALNYGYTF. The CDR3 bases are TGTGCCAGCAGTTACTCTGGACAGGCACTTAACTATGGCTACACCTTC.

This sequence joins TRBV18 and TRBJ1-6; 7 bases fit TRBD1. Germline loops: CDR1 KGHSH, CDR2 LQKENI. With 3 bases clipped from V and 6 bases from J, the junction kept 5 bases outside the gene matches. The CDR3 is 15 amino acids. This CDR3 is CASSPRDRSNSPLHF. The CDR3 coding sequence is TGTGCCAGCTCACCTAGGGACAGATCTAATTCACCCCTCCACTTT.

In its sample, this clonotype was seen a few times. As DNA, the CDR3 is TGTGCCAGCAGCTTTTTCCTAGCGGGTAGCATCAGCTCCTACAATGAGCAGTTCTTC. Its protein is CASSFFLAGSISSYNEQFF. The chain couples TRBV7-2 to TRBJ2-1, with TRBD2 matching over 8 bases. The length of the CDR3 is 19 residues. CDR1 is SGHTA and CDR2 is FQGNSA in the germline V gene. V shed 3 bases and J 0 bases; nucleotides not matched to a gene: 13.

As to this clonotype: The CDR3 does not close with the conserved phenylalanine or tryptophan, likely indicating a read error. This chain uses TRBV10-2 with TRBJ2-7; D not certain. Trimming removed 2 bases at V and 3 bases at J, with 5 bases between. CDR1 is WSHSY and CDR2 is SAAADI in the germline V gene. CDR3 length: 12 residues. The CDR3 nucleotides are TGCGCCAGCAGTGAGGGGCACTACGAGCAGTACTTA. It codes for CASSEGHYEQYL.

The chain carries TRBV20-1 and TRBJ2-6; D gene unclear. CDR1 and CDR2 from the germline V gene are DFQATT and SNEGSKA (reference sequence). The CDR3 runs to 12 residues. V lost 6 bases to trimming and J lost 4 bases, with 7 bases between them. The CDR3 coding sequence is TGCAGTGCAAGGAAAGGGGCCAACGTCCTGACTTTC. This sequence encodes CSARKGANVLTF.

The genes are TRBV5-5 and TRBJ1-5; no clear D. The CDR3 totals 14 residues. CDR1 and CDR2 (germline): SGHKS, YYEKEE (reference sequence). Between the trimmed V and J ends, which lost 0 bases and 6 bases, there was a span of 10 bases. DNA for the CDR3: TGTGCCAGCAGCTTGGGGATGGGTATTCAGCCCCAGCATTTT. It encodes CASSLGMGIQPQHF.

This clonotype was found a few times. This chain joins TRBV29-1 and TRBJ1-1; D is uncertain. There are 12 residues in the CDR3. Germline CDR1 SQVTM, CDR2 ANQGSEA. With 7 bases removed from V and 8 bases from J, the gap between germline ends came to 17 bases. In DNA form, the CDR3 reads TGCAGCGGTCATAAATCTAGAGGAGAAGCTTTCTTT. This gives the protein CSGHKSRGEAFF.

The chain carries TRBV7-2 and TRBJ2-4; D perhaps matches TRBD1 (6 bases). The J call may be incorrect, as the DNA end agrees better with TRBJ2-7. The CDR3 sequence is 16 residues long. CDR1 and CDR2 (germline): SGHTA, FQGNSA. CDR3 sequence (DNA): TGTGCCAGCAGCCCCAGGGGTTTGGCGGTAACCTGCGAGCAGTACTTC. It specifies CASSPRGLAVTCEQYF.

J is TRBJ1-4 and V is TRBV4-3, with D perhaps TRBD1 (6 bases). The CDR3 contains 18 residues. With 1 base removed from V and 0 bases from J, the gap between germline ends came to 15 bases. CDR1 is LGHNA and CDR2 is YSLEER in the germline V gene. In nucleotides, the CDR3 is TGCGCCAGCAGCCAAGTCTCCCCGGACAGCACAACTAATGAAAAACTGTTTTTT. This translates into CASSQVSPDSTTNEKLFF.

This clonotype occurred once. The J gene is TRBJ1-2, the V gene TRBV12-3 or TRBV12-4, with D perhaps matching TRBD1 (5 bases). CDR3 length: 12 amino acids. The V and J ends lost 5 bases and 8 bases respectively, with 12 bases between them. CDR3 in DNA: TGTGCCAGCAGTCCAGACAGTCAGGGCTACACCTTC. It is translated as CASSPDSQGYTF.

The CDR3 nucleotides read TGCAGTGCTAGTTTATCTGGCGTGAACGGTGGTGGCTACACCTTC. Amino acid sequence: CSASLSGVNGGGYTF. The V and J genes are TRBV20-1 and TRBJ1-2; D not resolved. V dropped 3 bases and J dropped 7 bases, with 21 bases sitting between them. CDR3 size: 15 residues. Germline V gene lookup returns CDR1 DFQATT and CDR2 SNEGSKA (reference sequence).